The 12 T cell receptor beta chains below were found in one sample sequenced in a study of shared clonotypes between healthy human individuals (dated by TCRdb to between 2020 and 2021). The method was the immunoSEQ multiplex PCR assay. As stored in TCRdb, this immuneACCESS dataset retains in-frame rearrangements with V and J assigned. A fraction of the clones does not appear; measured against another copy, unresolved V genes explain less than half of the discrepancy, and the remainder lacks a known reason. For this sample there are 2 million to 2.5 million clones; approximately 96% appear just once. Of the sample, approximately 0.13% is held by the ten largest clones. What was sequenced was naive CD4+ T cells sorted from blood. Interpreted using the paper, the cell subset or site label stands for: CD45RA+ positively selected. The receptors shown here come from a man aged 18 to 29 in good health.

V gene TRBV2 combines with J gene TRBJ1-1; 8 bases line up with TRBD1. The ends lost 6 bases at V and 6 bases at J; junction bases unmatched: 9. The CDR3 is 14 residues long. Germline CDR1 is SNHLY and CDR2 is FYNNEI. CDR3 residues: CASRGLRQGSEAFF. The CDR3 DNA sequence: TGTGCCAGCAGGGGGTTGAGACAGGGGTCTGAAGCTTTCTTT.

The genes are TRBV7-2 and TRBJ2-7; 8 bases fit TRBD2. The CDR3 length is 15 residues. V dropped 5 bases and J dropped 3; count of bases not matched to a gene: 9. Germline lookup yields CDR1 SGHTA and CDR2 FQGNSA. The CDR3 region has the DNA TGTGCCAGCAGCCACATGGGGACTAGAAGCTACGAGCAGTACTTC. It codes for CASSHMGTRSYEQYF.

The rearrangement uses TRBV14 and TRBJ1-2; D gene uncertain. There are 13 residues in the CDR3. CDR1 is SGHDN and CDR2 is FVKESK in the germline V gene. Trimming took 0 bases from V and 8 from J, leaving 10 bases between them. CDR3 region: CASSQEGWRGYTF. For the CDR3, the DNA is TGTGCCAGCAGCCAAGAAGGGTGGCGAGGCTACACCTTC.

The chain recombines TRBV2 with TRBJ1-1; D call uncertain. In germline, CDR1 is SNHLY, CDR2 FYNNEI. The V gene lost 8 bases and the J gene lost 1 base, with 8 bases spanning the gap. This CDR3 is built from 12 residues. In DNA, the CDR3 is TGTGCCAGCCGGGTTTCGAACACTGAAGCTTTCTTT. Translated: CASRVSNTEAFF.

The rearrangement uses TRBV30 and TRBJ1-5; 7 nucleotides match TRBD1. The germline V gene has CDR1 GTSNPN and CDR2 SVGIG (reference sequence). This CDR3 contains 15 residues. Losses at the gene ends were 2 bases for V and 1 base for J; bases not matched to a gene: 5. The CDR3 sequence is CAWSRQGGSNQPQHF. The CDR3, as DNA: TGTGCCTGGAGTCGACAGGGCGGAAGCAATCAGCCCCAGCATTTT.

V and J are TRBV9 and TRBJ1-1; tentatively, D is TRBD1 (5 bases). CDR1 is SGDLS, CDR2 YYNGEE, per germline. The V and J ends lost 4 bases and 4 bases respectively, with 20 bases between them. CDR3 size: 16 residues. The CDR3 DNA reads TGTGCCAGCAGCCCAAATACCGGGACGGGGTCCACTGAAGCTTTCTTT. Amino acid sequence: CASSPNTGTGSTEAFF.

The genes are TRBV6-6 and TRBJ1-6; possible D gene TRBD1, 5 bases. The length of the CDR3 is 14 residues. Germline V CDR1 and CDR2: MNHNY, SVGAGI (reference sequence). V shed 6 bases and J shed 3 bases, with 9 bases lying between them. The CDR3 sequence: CASRSDSYNSPLHF. The DNA for the CDR3 is TGTGCCAGCAGATCAGACAGCTATAATTCACCCCTCCACTTT.

This clone was found once. The chain has TRBV30 and TRBJ2-3; 7 bases line up with TRBD2. V gave up 3 bases and J gave up 6 bases; unmatched junction bases: 15. Looked up from germline, CDR1 is GTSNPN and CDR2 is SVGIG (reference sequence). The CDR3 sequence is 16 residues long. CDR3 residues: CAWSGGLADAWDTQYF. The CDR3 DNA reads TGTGCCTGGAGCGGCGGTCTAGCGGACGCCTGGGATACGCAGTATTTT.

This chain joins TRBV7-9 and TRBJ2-7; 7 bases fit TRBD1. Germline CDR1 SEHNR, CDR2 FQNEAQ (reference sequence). Trimming at V came to 5 bases and at J to 2 bases, leaving 12 bases not matched to a gene. The CDR3 extends over 16 amino acids. This CDR3 reads CASSHFGDRGTYEQYF. Here the CDR3 DNA reads TGTGCCAGCAGCCATTTCGGGGACAGAGGGACCTACGAGCAGTACTTC.

The chain has TRBV29-1 and TRBJ2-3; TRBD2 matches 10 bases. Germline V gene lookup returns CDR1 SQVTM and CDR2 ANQGSEA. This CDR3 region has 16 residues. With V trimmed by 3 bases and J by 7 bases, 13 bases remained unmatched. Here the CDR3 reads CSVEGFWLAGAYTQYF. Here the CDR3 DNA reads TGCAGCGTTGAGGGGTTTTGGCTAGCGGGAGCCTATACGCAGTATTTT.

With respect to this clone: The same CDR3 arises from other DNA sequences in this sample as well. The chain is built from TRBV6-1 and TRBJ2-7, with D unclear. CDR1 and CDR2 (germline): MNHNS, SASEGT. CDR3 length: 14 amino acids. The V end was cut by 0 bases, the J end by 3 bases, with 9 bases between. The CDR3 DNA sequence: TGTGCCAGCAGTGAAGCGCTAAAGGGCTACGAGCAGTACTTC. Its protein is CASSEALKGYEQYF.

The chain carries TRBV11-1 and TRBJ2-3; D not certain. Per germline, CDR1 SGHAT and CDR2 FQDESV (reference sequence). CDR3 length equals 14 residues. Trimming stripped 3 bases from V and 2 bases from J, with 9 bases between. The CDR3 here is CASSFNRDTDTQYF. CDR3 nucleotide sequence: TGTGCCAGCAGCTTTAACAGAGACACAGATACGCAGTATTTT.